One T cell receptor beta chain is described in this entry. Its specificity is unknown. This sample is part of a study of beta chain features in type 1 diabetes. Study summary: The study examined around 99,000,000 sorted cells across all samples.

Each donor gave one heparinised blood draw averaging around 120 mL. General study points: Any HLA type influence on TCRB rearrangement was left unresolved here.

This CDR3 is 13 amino acids long. Germline CDR1 SGHAT, CDR2 FQDESV (reference sequence). Trimming took 2 bases from V and 8 from J, leaving 9 bases between them. Every bit of the isolated RNA underwent reverse transcription, so sequencing read expressed TCRB transcripts. Assay used: immunoSEQ multiplex PCR; TCRdb lists only in-frame clones, some missing. The data contain approximately 160,000 clones, approximately 9.9% of them singletons. The specimen was central memory CD4+ T cells from blood. The TCR comes from a woman aged 18-29 years in good health. The chain uses TRBV11-1 and TRBJ1-4; no definite D call. CDR3 coding DNA: TGTGCCAGCAGCTTATGGAGTGAGGAAAAACTGTTTTTT. Translating gives CASSLWSEEKLFF.